These 10 T cell receptor beta chains were all obtained from the same sample, sequenced in a study of T cell repertoires in cytomegalovirus infection. Their antigens are not known. TCRdb re-derived calls from the reads in MiXCR, one entry per CDR3 protein. The sample records some 590,000 distinct CDR3 sequences, almost 40% being singletons. This specimen consisted of cultured PBMCs, obtained from culture after CMV antigen stimulation. The receptors originated from a human donor in good health (CMV status not recorded). Some clones in this sample may be carry-over from other donors' samples.

In this sample, this clonotype turned up a few times. The rearrangement uses TRBV20-1 and TRBJ1-1; weak D call: TRBD1 (5 bases). The CDR3 loop spans 13 amino acids. The ends were cut back, 3 bases at V and 4 bases at J, with 12 bases in the middle. From germline, CDR1 is DFQATT and CDR2 SNEGSKA (reference sequence). CDR3 bases: TGCAGTGCTAGCCAGGGTACGGGCACTGAAGCTTTCTTT. Protein: CSASQGTGTEAFF.

The genes are TRBV12-3 or TRBV12-4 and TRBJ2-1; 8 bases match TRBD1. Trimming at V came to 8 bases and at J to 4 bases, leaving 10 bases not matched to a gene. The CDR3 has 15 residues. In DNA form, the CDR3 reads TGTGCCAGCTCCCCTGGGACAGGTTTATACAATGAGCAGTTCTTC. Translation gives CASSPGTGLYNEQFF.

This clonotype was picked up a small number of times. The chain recombines TRBV7-2 with TRBJ2-5; 10 bases fit TRBD2. Germline loops: CDR1 SGHTA, CDR2 FQGNSA. The trim removed 4 bases at V and 7 bases at J, leaving 6 bases unmatched. This CDR3 comprises 14 residues. CDR3 region: CASSYLAGEGTQYF. The CDR3 region has the DNA TGTGCCAGCAGCTATCTAGCGGGGGAGGGGACCCAGTACTTC.

This chain links TRBV5-6 with TRBJ1-5; no firm D call. The CDR3 spans 17 residues. Germline V CDR1 and CDR2: SGHDT, YYEEEE. Trimming left V 3 bases short and J 5 bases short, with 21 bases between. In DNA, the CDR3 is TGTGCCAGCAGCTCCTGGGCGGCTCCCACCCCGGATCAGCCCCAGCATTTT. It encodes CASSSWAAPTPDQPQHF.

V usage is TRBV9 and J usage is TRBJ2-5; D is perhaps TRBD1 or TRBD2 (6 bases each). Per the germline V gene, CDR1 is SGDLS and CDR2 is YYNGEE. V lost 0 bases to trimming and J lost 9 bases, with 24 bases between them. This CDR3 spans 17 amino acids. The CDR3 here is CASSVGARASEEGAQYF. DNA for the CDR3: TGTGCCAGCAGCGTAGGTGCTCGGGCTAGCGAGGAGGGGGCCCAGTACTTC.

The chain combines TRBV29-1 with TRBJ2-7, with TRBD2 matching over 8 bases. Germline-derived CDR1 and CDR2 are SQVTM and ANQGSEA. The CDR3 consists of 12 residues. V dropped 7 bases and J dropped 7; count of bases not matched to a gene: 9. CDR3 region: CSAIAGPEEQYF. DNA for the CDR3: TGCAGCGCCATAGCGGGGCCGGAGGAGCAGTACTTC.

The chain links TRBV7-2 to TRBJ2-5; D is ambiguous. This CDR3 is built from 12 residues. Germline values: CDR1 SGHTA, CDR2 FQGNSA. Trimming pared 2 bases from V and 4 bases from J, leaving 5 bases between. DNA of the CDR3: TGTGCCAGCAGCTTACCCCCAGAGACCCAGTACTTC. Protein: CASSLPPETQYF. Filled out from reference TRBV7-2 and TRBJ2-5, the complete variable domain reads GAGVSQSPSNKVTEKGKDVELRCDPISGHTALYWYRQSLGQGLEFLIYFQGNSAPDKSGLPSDRFSAERTGGSVSTLTIQRTQQEDSAVYLCASSLPPETQYFGPGTRLLVL.

The chain links TRBV7-9 to TRBJ2-3; no clear D. V was cut by 1 base and J by 4 bases, with 12 bases left in between. The CDR3 spans 15 residues. Germline CDR1 and CDR2: SEHNR and FQNEAQ (reference sequence). CDR3 nucleotide sequence: TGTGCCAGCAGCTTAGTTGGGGTAGTAGCAGATACGCAGTATTTT. Translation: CASSLVGVVADTQYF.

This chain links TRBV5-4 with TRBJ2-7; no clear D gene. This CDR3 contains 14 residues. Germline CDR1 and CDR2: SGHNT and YYREEE (reference sequence). V shed 1 base and J shed 3 bases, with 11 bases lying between them. The DNA for the CDR3 is TGTGCCAGCAGCTTGAAAGGGTTCCTCTACGAGCAGTACTTC. Residues: CASSLKGFLYEQYF.

The chain combines TRBV11-2 with TRBJ2-7; 7 positions match TRBD2. The CDR3 length is 14 residues. Trimming removed 5 bases from V and 6 bases from J; junction bases left unmatched: 10. Germline CDR1 reads SGHAT; CDR2 reads FQNNGV. The CDR3 nucleotides are TGTGCCAGCAGCCCCGGGACTACAGTTAGCGAGCAGTACTTC. Its protein product is CASSPGTTVSEQYF.